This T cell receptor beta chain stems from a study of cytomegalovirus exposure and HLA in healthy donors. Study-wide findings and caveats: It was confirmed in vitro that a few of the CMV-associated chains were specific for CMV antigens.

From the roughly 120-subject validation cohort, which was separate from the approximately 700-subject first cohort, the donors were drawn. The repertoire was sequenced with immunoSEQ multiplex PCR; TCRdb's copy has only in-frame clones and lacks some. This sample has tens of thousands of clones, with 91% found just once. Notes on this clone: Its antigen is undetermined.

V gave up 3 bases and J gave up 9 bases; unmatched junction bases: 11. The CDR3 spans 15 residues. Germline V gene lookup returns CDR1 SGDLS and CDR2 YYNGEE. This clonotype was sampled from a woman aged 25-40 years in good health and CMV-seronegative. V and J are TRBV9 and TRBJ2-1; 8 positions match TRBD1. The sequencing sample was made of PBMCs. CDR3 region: CASSARDRRSSEQFF. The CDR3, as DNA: TGTGCCAGCAGCGCGAGGGACAGGCGGTCCAGTGAGCAGTTCTTC. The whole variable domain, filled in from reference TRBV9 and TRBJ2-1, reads DSGVTQTPKHLITATGQRVTLRCSPRSGDLSVYWYQQSLDQGLQFLIQYYNGEERAKGNILERFSAQQFPDLHSELNLSSLELGDSALYFCASSARDRRSSEQFFGPGTRLTVL.